This entry lists 20 T cell receptor beta chains sequenced from one sample in a study of shared clonotypes between healthy human individuals. Sequencing used immunoSEQ multiplex PCR; TCRdb keeps in-frame clones, though not all of them. In the table there are around 550,000 clones, less than 96% of which are singletons. Sequencing was done on a sample of naive CD4+ T cells sorted from blood. The subset is: CD45RA+ positively selected. The receptors come from a woman under 40 in good health.

The chain is built from TRBV2 and TRBJ2-1; D remains ambiguous. Trimming removed 6 bases from V and 2 bases from J, with 14 bases in between. Germline V CDR1 and CDR2: SNHLY, FYNNEI. The CDR3 has 15 amino acids. This chain's CDR3 is CASRASALTYNEQFF. As DNA, the CDR3 is TGTGCCAGCAGGGCGTCAGCGTTGACCTACAATGAGCAGTTCTTC.

CDR3 sequence (DNA): TGTGCCAGTAGCACCACCGGGGGCGGGAGCTCCTACGAGCAGTACTTC. This codes for CASSTTGGGSSYEQYF. This chain joins TRBV19 and TRBJ2-7, with D perhaps TRBD2 (7 bases). Germline loops: CDR1 LNHDA, CDR2 SQIVND (reference sequence). This CDR3 region has 16 residues. Trimming left V 6 bases short and J 0 bases short, with 18 bases between.

V usage is TRBV28 and J usage is TRBJ2-7; possible D gene TRBD2, 6 bases. Trimming cost V 2 bases and J 2 bases, with 16 bases left between them. This CDR3 comprises 16 residues. CDR1 MDHEN and CDR2 SYDVKM come from the germline V gene. CDR3 sequence: CASSLLSGPVTYEQYF. The CDR3 nucleotides read TGTGCCAGCAGTTTACTCAGCGGGCCTGTGACCTACGAGCAGTACTTC. Variable domain in full (rest from reference TRBV28 and TRBJ2-7): DVKVTQSSRYLVKRTGEKVFLECVQDMDHENMFWYRQDPGLGLRLIYFSYDVKMKEKGDIPEGYSVSREKKERFSLILESASTNQTSMYLCASSLLSGPVTYEQYFGPGTRLTVT.

V usage is TRBV6-6 and J usage is TRBJ2-5, with D unclear. The CDR3 is 14 residues long. V dropped 0 bases and J dropped 4 bases, with 9 bases sitting between them. In germline, CDR1 is MNHNY, CDR2 SVGAGI (reference sequence). CDR3 DNA: TGTGCCAGCAGTTACTCGCCAGCCCTAGAGACCCAGTACTTC. Amino acids: CASSYSPALETQYF.

The chain has TRBV27 and TRBJ2-5; D may be TRBD1 (5 bases). The J call may be mistaken, given a closer DNA end match to TRBJ2-7. Germline V gene lookup returns CDR1 MNHEY and CDR2 SMNVEV (reference sequence). This CDR3 spans 20 amino acids. The CDR3 protein is CASSLRPRTNLGYSSYEQYF. In nucleotides, the CDR3 is TGTGCCAGCAGTTTAAGGCCGAGGACAAATCTGGGGTATAGCTCCTACGAGCAGTACTTC.

The V gene is TRBV11-1, the J gene TRBJ2-5; 9 bases are a match to TRBD1. The V gene end was trimmed by 7 bases and the J gene end by 3 bases; junction bases not matched to a gene: 3. CDR3 length: 13 amino acids. CDR1 is SGHAT and CDR2 is FQDESV in the germline V gene (reference sequence). CDR3 sequence (DNA): TGTGCCAGCAAAGGGGACAGGGAAGAGACCCAGTACTTC. This gives the protein CASKGDREETQYF.

V gene TRBV30 combines with J gene TRBJ1-1; TRBD1 agrees at 8 bases. J lost 1 base, V lost 2 bases, and 12 bases had no gene match. This CDR3 is built from 17 residues. Germline CDR1 GTSNPN, CDR2 SVGIG (reference sequence). The CDR3 DNA reads TGTGCCTGGAGTCGTCGTCAGGCAGGGGGCAGGAACACTGAAGCTTTCTTT. As protein: CAWSRRQAGGRNTEAFF.

The chain carries TRBV4-1 and TRBJ2-1; 11 nucleotides agree with TRBD2. V lost 2 bases, J lost 8 bases, and 11 bases stayed unmatched. Germline V gene sequence: CDR1 MGHRA, CDR2 YSYEKL. The CDR3 is made up of 17 amino acids. The CDR3 DNA is TGCGCCAGCAGCCAATATAGCGGGAGGGCGGTTCAGGATGAGCAGTTCTTC. Its translation is CASSQYSGRAVQDEQFF.

About this clone itself: Other DNA sequences from this sample encode an identical CDR3 as well. The CDR3 DNA reads as TGTGCCAGTAGCCGACAGGGCTACGAGCAGTACTTC. The encoded protein is CASSRQGYEQYF. The rearrangement uses TRBV19 and TRBJ2-7; the match to TRBD1 covers 7 bases. Germline values: CDR1 LNHDA, CDR2 SQIVND (reference sequence). The V gene end was trimmed by 6 bases and the J gene end by 3 bases; junction bases not matched to a gene: 2. This CDR3 has 12 amino acids.

The rearrangement uses TRBV11-1 and TRBJ2-5; D remains unclear. V dropped 5 bases and J dropped 2 bases, with 12 bases sitting between them. This CDR3 comprises 14 residues. CDR1 and CDR2 from the germline V gene are SGHAT and FQDESV (reference sequence). In DNA, the CDR3 is TGTGCCAGCAGCCCAGAACGGATACAAGAGACCCAGTACTTC. This sequence encodes CASSPERIQETQYF.

The rearrangement uses TRBV27 and TRBJ1-2; D is uncertain. V was trimmed by 4 bases and J by 2 bases, leaving 17 bases between them. The CDR3 is made up of 16 amino acids. Germline V gene lookup returns CDR1 MNHEY and CDR2 SMNVEV (reference sequence). CDR3 protein: CASSSTALLLNYGYTF. The CDR3 DNA reads as TGTGCCAGCAGTTCAACAGCTCTCCTTTTAAACTATGGCTACACCTTC.

The rearrangement uses TRBV2 and TRBJ1-5; D gene uncertain. Deletions cut 6 bases from V and 10 bases from J, with 16 bases between. Germline-derived CDR1 and CDR2 are SNHLY and FYNNEI. The CDR3 spans 13 residues. The CDR3 sequence is CASSRGPSRPQHF. The CDR3 nucleotides are TGTGCCAGCAGCCGCGGTCCCTCGAGACCCCAGCATTTT.

The rearrangement uses TRBV10-2 and TRBJ2-2; D may be TRBD1 (6 bases). V lost 7 bases to trimming and J lost 6 bases, with 12 bases between them. There are 13 residues in the CDR3. The germline V gene encodes CDR1 WSHSY and CDR2 SAAADI. The DNA for the CDR3 is TGCGCCAGCACCGTCAGGGGTCCCGGGGAGCTGTTTTTT. This codes for CASTVRGPGELFF.

The chain carries TRBV21-1 and TRBJ2-3; the D call TRBD2 from the table was never checked on the DNA. TRBV21-1 is designated a pseudogene. This CDR3 is 19 amino acids long. The CDR3, as DNA: TGTGCCAGCAGCAAAGGTGGGCTAGCGGGAGGGAGGGGGACAGATACGCAGTATTTT. Translating it yields CASSKGGLAGGRGTDTQYF.

The V call is TRBV28, the J call TRBJ2-3; a possible D gene is TRBD2 (6 bases). The CDR3 has 18 amino acids. The V end was cut by 5 bases, the J end by 0 bases, with 21 bases between. Germline V lookup: CDR1 MDHEN, CDR2 SYDVKM. The CDR3 loop reads CASSPPGRIGGSTDTQYF. The CDR3 DNA reads TGTGCCAGCAGTCCCCCAGGTCGCATCGGGGGTAGCACAGATACGCAGTATTTT.

The chain combines TRBV10-3 with TRBJ2-7; 14 bases line up with TRBD2. The CDR3 extends over 16 amino acids. The germline CDR1 and CDR2 sequences are ENHRY and SYGVKD. J was trimmed by 5 bases and V by 7 bases; bases with no gene match: 10. In nucleotides, the CDR3 is TGTGCCATCAACCTGGGACTAGCGGGAGAAGGTCACGAGCAGTACTTC. Amino acids: CAINLGLAGEGHEQYF.

On this clone: The sample has other DNA sequences that encode this CDR3 too. The chain couples TRBV18 to TRBJ1-4; D not resolved. Germline lookup yields CDR1 KGHSH and CDR2 LQKENI. With 2 bases removed from V and 2 bases from J, the gap between germline ends came to 3 bases. The CDR3 covers 13 residues. CDR3 sequence reads: CASSPGTNEKLFF. The CDR3 coding sequence is TGTGCCAGCTCACCAGGGACTAATGAAAAACTGTTTTTT.

The gene calls are TRBV28 and TRBJ2-3, with 10 bases matching TRBD2. V dropped 8 bases and J dropped 1; count of bases not matched to a gene: 3. CDR3 size: 14 residues. Germline V CDR1 and CDR2: MDHEN, SYDVKM. CDR3 coding DNA: TGTGCCAGCCGTAGCGGGAGGCGCACAGATACGCAGTATTTT. Amino acids: CASRSGRRTDTQYF. Full variable domain (missing parts from reference TRBV28 and TRBJ2-3): DVKVTQSSRYLVKRTGEKVFLECVQDMDHENMFWYRQDPGLGLRLIYFSYDVKMKEKGDIPEGYSVSREKKERFSLILESASTNQTSMYLCASRSGRRTDTQYFGPGTRLTVL.

This clone has only one observation. This chain connects TRBV28 to TRBJ2-1, with D tentatively TRBD1 (5 bases). CDR3 length: 14 amino acids. CDR1 MDHEN and CDR2 SYDVKM come from the germline V gene. V was trimmed by 4 bases and J by 7 bases, leaving 14 bases between them. In nucleotides, the CDR3 is TGTGCCAGCAGTTGGACACCCTCCCGGAATGAGCAGTTCTTC. As protein: CASSWTPSRNEQFF.

The rearrangement uses TRBV4-1 and TRBJ2-7, with D possibly matching TRBD2 (5 bases). Germline CDR1 reads MGHRA; CDR2 reads YSYEKL. The V gene lost 1 base and the J gene lost 2 bases, with 15 bases spanning the gap. The CDR3 spans 16 residues. CDR3 residues: CASSQGVSATPYEQYF. CDR3 nucleotides: TGCGCCAGCAGCCAAGGGGTTAGCGCGACCCCCTACGAGCAGTACTTC.